This TCR beta chain derives from a study of shared clonotypes between healthy human individuals (TCRdb year 2020). A note on the overall study: The cohort included a few men and a couple of women between 18 and 49 years of age. For each donor, CD4 naive and CD4 memory were each given three plates, CD8 naive was given two plates, and CD8 memory was given one plate. The study deeply sequenced blood TCR repertoires of about 5 healthy adults to estimate repertoire size and the extent of clonotype sharing between individuals. To increase sequencing depth and limit assay-specific biases, different laboratories used diverse techniques to prepare libraries and sequence TCR repertoires. Per donor, leukapheresis produced somewhere between about 0.85 and 8.9 billion PBMCs. Broad study findings and their caveats: Higher generation probabilities were observed for clonotypes shared by all four sorted-subset donors than for non-shared clonotypes. Sampling was restricted to blood, and TCR repertoires in tissue are likely to differ from TCR repertoires in blood. Pairwise subsampling indicated that sequencing depth was expected to affect the degree of clonotype sharing among donors. The small number of donors limited the genetic and exposure-history diversity represented. Even with the large sequencing depth, rarefaction of the sorted-subset datasets indicated that sequencing was incomplete. Sharing across several donors was observed for approximately 5% of naive CD4, 3.5% of naive CD8, around 2.5% of memory CD4, and about 0.4% of memory CD8 clonotypes. Estimated clonotype richness was generally larger for naive than for memory subsets.

V is clipped by 4 bases and J by 5 bases, and the sequence between their germline boundaries is 9 bases long. The germline V gene specifies SGHRS as CDR1 and YFSETQ as CDR2. There are 13 amino acids in the CDR3, from cysteine to phenylalanine inclusive. Just the 39-base CDR3 DNA is kept, in frame starting at base 1. Comment on this clone: It has no known antigen specificity. Base qualities are not at hand, and no much larger clone is one base apart.

Using the deep immunoSEQ assay, multiplex PCR amplified TCR CDR3 regions from genomic DNA. For each cell subset, the extracted genomic DNA was distributed evenly across all wells of several immunoSEQ 96-well plates, and each plate served as one replicate. For sorted subsets, each replicate PCR was loaded with approximately 190 ng genomic DNA, equivalent to 30,000 or so T cell genomes. Purified libraries were measured with a Qubit 3.0 fluorometer, size-checked on a Bioanalyzer 2100, and measured again with the KAPA Library Quantification kit. Each immunoSEQ 96-well plate was sequenced on its own single-read 150-cycle Illumina NextSeq 550 flow cell. For the original study's pipeline: Because only junctional sequences without quality scores were contained in the immunoSEQ output, filtering matching that applied to full-length reads could not be performed. To assign V/J genes and CDR3, sequences were annotated using PyIR, a Python wrapper for IgBLAST v1.9, with IMGT germline references. Reads were removed for weak V/J assignments (E-value above 1e-6), missing CDR3, stop codons, out-of-frame junctions, or ambiguous translated residues. V3J clonotypes were defined as sequences sharing the same inferred V gene, J gene, and CDR3 amino acid sequence. To compute the percentage overlap between repertoires, the number of shared unique clonotypes was divided by the size of the smaller repertoire. Richness of each repertoire was evaluated using RTK rarefaction, the Chao1 estimator, and Recon v2.1 estimates of unobserved clonotypes. Generation probabilities for all TCRbeta clonotypes obtained by the gDNA method from a handful of donors were computed using OLGA. Imported from immuneACCESS, the table was reduced by TCRdb to in-frame sequences with V and J called. These copies leave out some clones; in studies compared against another copy, an unresolved V gene accounts for under half, and the cause of the remainder is not known. The V and J calls and clone size come from that table; D and trimming were worked out from the DNA. This sample comprises roughly 1,600,000 clones, approximately 98.5% of them detected only once. 0.36% of the sample comes from the top ten.

The donors were healthy, HIV-negative adults who had no recently reported acute infections or vaccinations. All donors were Caucasian adults living in Nashville, Tennessee, USA. Magnetic negative selection was used to enrich CD4+ T cells, after which naive cells were positively selected on CD45RA and the negative fraction became the memory subset. After blood collection by leukapheresis, PBMCs were isolated using Ficoll-Histopaque density gradient centrifugation and then cryopreserved in the vapor phase of liquid nitrogen. Analytical flow cytometry was used to check the purity and quantity of every magnetically sorted T cell population. Each sorted fraction had its genomic DNA isolated and then quantified by UV absorbance on a Nanodrop 2000c.

The sequencing input was naive CD4+ T cells sorted from blood. Per the publication, the cell subset or site label means: CD45RA+ positively selected. This receptor was obtained from a man aged 30 to 39 in good health. Recombination joined TRBV5-1 with TRBJ2-2, with no confident D gene call. The DNA sequence follows: TGCGCCAGCAGCGGGCTCGTAACCGGGGAGCTGTTTTTT. It encodes CASSGLVTGELFF.